This T cell receptor (beta chain) was recovered during a study of blood T cell repertoires in COVID-19. Study-wide background: Collection of acute and convalescent COVID-19 samples took place in the United States, Italy and Spain. Sources were T cells, B-cell-depleted T cells, or PBMCs; the material itself was cDNA or gDNA.

CDR1 is SEHNR, CDR2 FQNEAQ, per germline (reference sequence). V dropped 7 bases and J dropped 4 bases, with 14 bases sitting between them. This CDR3 is built from 13 residues. Original processing notes: Amplification of reference gene primers provided the estimated nucleated cell counts. Clones were read by immunoSEQ multiplex PCR, and TCRdb kept only the in-frame ones, dropping some. D and trimming come from the DNA, and the V and J calls and clone size come from that table. Altogether about 140,000 clones are present, roughly 85% being singletons, with the ten largest covering about 4.7%. The specimen sequenced was peripheral blood. The clonotype comes from a human donor in a cohort sampled during active COVID-19. J is TRBJ2-7 and V is TRBV7-9; D remains unclear. The CDR3 sequence is CASTSSGLYEQYF. CDR3 coding DNA: TGTGCCAGCACATCGTCTGGCCTTTACGAGCAGTACTTC.